This entry features one T cell receptor (beta chain) sequence. This CDR3 comprises 15 residues. V lost 2 bases and J lost 3; bases outside the gene matches: 3. CDR1 SGHRS and CDR2 YFSETQ come from the germline V gene. These data are taken from a study of blood T cell repertoires in COVID-19. Turning to the study itself: Both acute and convalescent COVID-19 samples were obtained from the United States, Italy and Spain. Sources were T cells, B-cell-depleted T cells, or PBMCs; the material itself was cDNA or gDNA.

Under the authors' procedure: Scientists estimated how many nucleated cells there were by amplifying reference gene primers. Data came from immunoSEQ multiplex PCR; TCRdb stores just in-frame clones and leaves some out. V and J calls and clone size are given by that table; D and trimming were obtained from the DNA. This table has hundreds of thousands of clones, about nine tenths appearing once. J is TRBJ1-5 and V is TRBV5-1; 9 positions match TRBD1. This receptor was identified in a woman aged 25 to 45 with active or convalescent COVID-19. The sample comprised peripheral blood. CDR3 amino acids: CASSFGTGTNQPQHF. Written as DNA, the CDR3 is TGCGCCAGCAGCTTCGGGACAGGGACCAATCAGCCCCAGCATTTT. The variable domain in full, with the rest retrieved from reference TRBV5-1 and TRBJ1-5, is KAGVTQTPRYLIKTRGQQVTLSCSPISGHRSVSWYQQTPGQGLQFLFEYFSETQRNKGNFPGRFSGRQFSNSRSEMNVSTLELGDSALYLCASSFGTGTNQPQHFGDGTRLSIL.